The clone carrying this TCR beta chain has a single count. The target antigen is unknown. The CDR3 length is 15 residues. With 2 bases removed from V and 4 bases from J, the gap between germline ends came to 14 bases. The germline V gene has CDR1 SGHDN and CDR2 FVKESK. Assay used: immunoSEQ multiplex PCR; TCRdb lists only in-frame clones, some missing. The sample lists some 100,000 clones, 91% occurring once. This sample is drawn from a study of T cell responses to AZD1222 COVID-19 vaccine. Study-level findings and limits: The study reported that nearly half of spike-specific TCRs target unmutated variant regions.

The receptor was isolated from an adult in good health. Specimen: peripheral blood, collected on day 0 of AZD1222 vaccination. The V call is TRBV14, the J call TRBJ2-5; D gene uncertain. CDR3 region: CASSQSLHLGETQYF. CDR3 sequence (DNA): TGTGCCAGCAGCCAAAGCCTCCACCTGGGAGAGACCCAGTACTTC.